This T cell receptor beta chain was recorded in a study of blood T cell repertoires in COVID-19. Whole-study context: T cells, B-cell-depleted T cells, or PBMCs provided the cDNA or gDNA that served as material.

Using immunoSEQ multiplex PCR, the repertoire was profiled, and TCRdb retains in-frame clones only, with some absent. The profile covers 300,000 or so clones, with roughly 90% appearing a single time and under 8% taken by the ten largest. J was trimmed by 6 bases and V by 0 bases; bases with no gene match: 8. CDR3 size: 16 residues. Germline assignment: CDR1 SGHRS and CDR2 YFSETQ. What was sequenced was peripheral blood. The V call is TRBV5-1, the J call TRBJ2-1, with 8 bases identical to TRBD1. This sequence originates from a man between 18 and 29 years old who had recovered from COVID-19. The CDR3 reads CASSLVPGGVGNEQFF. In nucleotides, the CDR3 is TGCGCCAGCAGCTTGGTTCCAGGGGGCGTCGGCAATGAGCAGTTCTTC.